These 22 T cell receptor beta chains share one sample of origin, sequenced in a study of Ad26.COV2.S vaccination and SARS-CoV-2 variants. Repertoires were generated with immunoSEQ multiplex PCR, while TCRdb's copy carries only in-frame clones and drops some. The sample has hundreds of thousands of clones; about 88% are singletons. As for treatment: some 19 received Ad26.COV2.S at low or high dose, single or two shots; roughly five received placebo; per-sample allocation not given. Samples were taken on day 63 after the first vaccine or placebo injection. The input for sequencing was peripheral blood, taken in a trial of Ad26.COV2.S vaccine versus placebo. The origin of the receptors is a person between 18 and 60 years old who received the Ad26.COV2.S COVID-19 vaccine or a placebo.

The chain carries TRBV5-5 and TRBJ2-1; no definite D call. The CDR3 is 16 amino acids. Germline CDR1 SGHKS, CDR2 YYEKEE (reference sequence). Deletions cut 3 bases from V and 7 bases from J, with 20 bases between. CDR3 sequence (DNA): TGTGCCAGCAGCTCCCTCGGCGGAGTGAGGTTGAATGAGCAGTTCTTC. Translating it yields CASSSLGGVRLNEQFF.

This clone has only one observation. The chain combines TRBV5-4 with TRBJ2-3; D unresolved. The CDR3 loop spans 14 amino acids. Germline V gene lookup returns CDR1 SGHNT and CDR2 YYREEE (reference sequence). V was clipped by 4 bases and J by 0 bases, with 9 bases between them. The CDR3, as DNA: TGTGCCAGCAGCGAAACGAGTAGCACAGATACGCAGTATTTT. Translation: CASSETSSTDTQYF.

The table lists this clone with a few counts. The CDR3 protein is CASSRPYTEAFF. The CDR3 DNA reads as TGTGCCAGCAGCCGACCTTACACTGAAGCTTTCTTT. The chain uses TRBV12-3 or TRBV12-4 and TRBJ1-1; D not certain. Between the trimmed V and J ends, which lost 6 bases and 3 bases, there was a span of 8 bases. The CDR3 totals 12 residues.

The chain combines TRBV2 with TRBJ1-1, with D tentatively TRBD1 (5 bases). Germline values: CDR1 SNHLY, CDR2 FYNNEI. CDR3 length: 13 residues. V dropped 6 bases and J dropped 6 bases, with 14 bases sitting between them. CDR3 bases: TGTGCCAGCAGGGTTATTGACAGCCCTGAAGCTTTCTTT. Translating it yields CASRVIDSPEAFF.

This clone was observed once. V gene TRBV9 combines with J gene TRBJ1-6, with D hard to call. V was pared by 3 bases and J by 7 bases, with 8 bases between. Germline assignment: CDR1 SGDLS and CDR2 YYNGEE. CDR3 length: 13 residues. The CDR3: CASSDHQNSPLHF. The CDR3 DNA reads as TGTGCCAGCAGCGACCACCAGAATTCACCCCTCCACTTT.

The chain has TRBV21-1 and TRBJ2-1; TRBD2 reflects the table's D call only, with no check against the DNA. TRBV21-1 is flagged as a pseudogene. The CDR3 is made up of 21 amino acids. Here the CDR3 reads CASSKAKREAGENVCYNEQFF. In nucleotides, the CDR3 is TGTGCCAGCAGCAAAGCTAAGCGAGAGGCGGGAGAGAATGTATGCTACAATGAGCAGTTCTTC.

The chain recombines TRBV9 with TRBJ1-6; perhaps TRBD1 as D (5 bases). Germline CDR1 and CDR2: SGDLS and YYNGEE. With 0 bases removed from V and 7 bases from J, the gap between germline ends came to 5 bases. The CDR3 extends over 13 amino acids. DNA of the CDR3: TGTGCCAGCAGCGTAGGGGGCAATTCACCCCTCCACTTT. It encodes CASSVGGNSPLHF.

The sample holds one count of this clone. This chain connects TRBV6-5 to TRBJ2-5; no definite D call. The CDR3 covers 13 residues. Per germline, CDR1 MNHEY and CDR2 SVGAGI. V lost 6 bases and J lost 2, with 10 bases in between. The CDR3 DNA is TGTGCCAGCAGCCCGGTCAGACAAGAGACCCAGTACTTC. This sequence encodes CASSPVRQETQYF.

The genes are TRBV19 and TRBJ1-1; 8 nucleotides match TRBD1. The CDR3 runs to 15 residues. CDR1 LNHDA and CDR2 SQIVND come from the germline V gene (reference sequence). With 4 bases clipped from V and 5 bases from J, the junction kept 9 bases outside the gene matches. The CDR3 DNA follows: TGTGCCAGTAGTAATCCCGGACAGGGAAGGACTGAAGCTTTCTTT. It yields the protein CASSNPGQGRTEAFF.

The chain couples TRBV2 to TRBJ1-1; D might be TRBD1 (5 bases). V lost 2 bases and J lost 8, with 18 bases in between. The V gene's germline CDR1 is SNHLY and CDR2 FYNNEI. There are 15 residues in the CDR3. The DNA for the CDR3 is TGTGCCAGCAGTGAACGCAGGGCCATATTGGCCGAAGCTTTCTTT. It specifies CASSERRAILAEAFF.

The V call is TRBV9, the J call TRBJ2-7, with D tentatively TRBD2 (6 bases). CDR1 and CDR2 (germline): SGDLS, YYNGEE. The CDR3 is 17 amino acids. With 0 bases removed from V and 0 bases from J, the gap between germline ends came to 16 bases. The CDR3, as DNA: TGTGCCAGCAGCGTAGAGGTAGGTGGAGGGAACTCCTACGAGCAGTACGTC. Its protein product is CASSVEVGGGNSYEQYV.

This clone was seen more than once but under ten times. Within the sample, other DNA sequences also encode this same CDR3. The chain links TRBV2 to TRBJ1-5; D remains unclear. V was shortened by 3 bases and J by 6 bases, with 6 bases between the two germline ends. This CDR3 is built from 12 residues. Germline CDR1 SNHLY, CDR2 FYNNEI. CDR3: CASSDEGQPQHF. CDR3 DNA sequence: TGTGCCAGCAGTGATGAAGGTCAGCCCCAGCATTTT.

The chain employs TRBV7-9 and TRBJ2-2, with D hard to call. This CDR3 is built from 14 residues. V lost 3 bases to trimming and J lost 4 bases, with 9 bases between them. CDR1 is SEHNR, CDR2 FQNEAQ, per germline (reference sequence). The DNA of the CDR3 is TGTGCCAGCAGCTTGGACGGATTCACCGGGGAGCTGTTTTTT. Amino acids: CASSLDGFTGELFF.

The chain is built from TRBV5-1 and TRBJ2-3; 7 bases match TRBD2. V lost 4 bases to trimming and J lost 1 base; unmatched junction nucleotides: 6. This CDR3 spans 15 amino acids. Per the germline V gene, CDR1 is SGHRS and CDR2 is YFSETQ. Here the CDR3 reads CASSRGERGTDTQYF. The CDR3 nucleotides are TGCGCCAGCAGCCGGGGGGAGAGGGGCACAGATACGCAGTATTTT.

The V and J genes are TRBV7-3 and TRBJ2-1; 12 bases align to TRBD2. The CDR3 extends over 16 amino acids. Germline V gene lookup returns CDR1 SGHTA and CDR2 FQGTGA. V was pared by 5 bases and J by 3 bases, with 5 bases of the junction left unmatched. The CDR3 loop is CASSLWTSGDYNEQFF. In DNA form, the CDR3 reads TGTGCCAGCAGCCTCTGGACTAGCGGGGACTACAATGAGCAGTTCTTC.

This rearrangement joins TRBV20-1 to TRBJ2-3, with D maybe TRBD2 (6 bases). The germline gives CDR1 DFQATT, CDR2 SNEGSKA (reference sequence). The V end lost 3 bases, the J end lost 0 bases, and 22 bases lay between the germline ends. CDR3 size: 18 residues. In DNA, the CDR3 is TGCAGTGCTAGTTGGGGTCTTGGCGGGACCTCTAGCACAGATACGCAGTATTTT. This sequence encodes CSASWGLGGTSSTDTQYF.

The chain recombines TRBV4-2 with TRBJ1-2; weak D call: TRBD1 (5 bases). V dropped 0 bases and J dropped 5 bases, with 13 bases sitting between them. Per germline, CDR1 LGHNA and CDR2 YNFKEQ. This CDR3 is built from 15 residues. Written as DNA, the CDR3 is TGTGCCAGCAGCCAAGATTGGGAGGGGCCATATGGCTACACCTTC. Its protein product is CASSQDWEGPYGYTF.

The rearrangement joins TRBV7-2 to TRBJ2-1; D assignment may be TRBD1 or TRBD2 (6 bases each). The ends were cut back, 5 bases at V and 10 bases at J, with 15 bases in the middle. The CDR3 is 13 amino acids. CDR1 is SGHTA, CDR2 FQGNSA, per germline. CDR3 loop: CASSPFGGREQFF. The CDR3 nucleotides are TGTGCCAGCAGCCCCTTTGGGGGGCGCGAGCAGTTCTTC.

The table lists this clone with a few counts. The V and J genes are TRBV2 and TRBJ1-5; possibly TRBD1 for D (6 bases). CDR1 is SNHLY and CDR2 is FYNNEI in the germline V gene. V dropped 6 bases and J dropped 6 bases, with 12 bases sitting between them. The CDR3 is 13 residues long. CDR3: CASRRGAAQPQHF. In nucleotides, the CDR3 is TGTGCCAGCAGAAGGGGGGCGGCTCAGCCCCAGCATTTT.

The V gene is TRBV6-5, the J gene TRBJ2-3; D unresolved. V was pared by 2 bases and J by 6 bases, with 9 bases between. Germline lookup yields CDR1 MNHEY and CDR2 SVGAGI. The CDR3 sequence is 13 residues long. As DNA, the CDR3 is TGTGCCAGCAGTTACCTGCTTGAGGATACGCAGTATTTT. Amino acids: CASSYLLEDTQYF.

This clone was seen more than once but under ten times. The J gene is TRBJ1-1, the V gene TRBV14; TRBD1 matches 7 bases. Trimming at V came to 4 bases and at J to 0 bases, leaving 14 bases not matched to a gene. Per germline, CDR1 SGHDN and CDR2 FVKESK. CDR3 size: 18 residues. The CDR3 nucleotides read TGTGCCAGCAGCCCGCTCTGGGGGGACAGCCGCTTGAACACTGAAGCTTTCTTT. It specifies CASSPLWGDSRLNTEAFF.

The chain combines TRBV7-9 with TRBJ2-2; the match to TRBD1 covers 10 bases. CDR3 length: 16 residues. With 5 bases clipped from V and 4 bases from J, the junction kept 7 bases outside the gene matches. The V gene's germline CDR1 is SEHNR and CDR2 FQNEAQ (reference sequence). In DNA form, the CDR3 reads TGTGCCAGCAGCCGTGGGACAGGGGCCCTCACCGGGGAGCTGTTTTTT. Its translation: CASSRGTGALTGELFF.